A selection of T cell receptor beta chains follows, all from one sample in a study of blood T cell repertoires in COVID-19. The protocol was immunoSEQ multiplex PCR, while the TCRdb copy is restricted to in-frame clones and leaves out a portion. The sample shows some 52,000 clones, 90% of them seen only once. Source material: peripheral blood. These receptors were taken from a human donor in a cohort sampled during active COVID-19. Each CDR3 is given with its conserved first and last residue. The order of the fields is V gene, J gene, D gene, CDR3 protein, CDR3 DNA. D genes are given only for firm matches.

TRBV29-1	TRBJ2-3	NA	CSVVRQGGTDTQYF	TGCAGCGTTGTCCGGCAAGGAGGGACAGATACGCAGTATTTT
TRBV3-1/TRBV3-2	TRBJ2-2	NA	CASSQDPDGELFF	TGTGCCAGCAGCCAAGATCCAGACGGGGAGCTGTTTTTT
TRBV19	TRBJ2-3	NA	CASASTDTQYF	TGTGCCAGCGCGAGCACAGATACGCAGTATTTT
TRBV5-5	TRBJ1-5	NA	CASSLVSAGQPQHF	TGTGCCAGCAGCTTGGTATCGGCGGGGCAGCCCCAGCATTTT
TRBV15	TRBJ2-6	NA	CATSRETNVLTF	TGTGCCACCAGCCGTGAGACCAACGTCCTGACTTTC
TRBV5-8	TRBJ2-4	NA	CASSPEIQGRSKNIQYF	TGTGCCAGCAGCCCAGAGATCCAGGGTAGGTCCAAAAACATTCAGTACTTC
TRBV2	TRBJ2-7	NA	CASKRIPISYEQYF	TGTGCCAGCAAGAGGATACCGATCTCCTACGAGCAGTACTTC
TRBV5-1	TRBJ2-5	TRBD1	CASSFSAQGVETQYF	TGCGCCAGCAGCTTCTCTGCACAGGGGGTTGAGACCCAGTACTTC
TRBV24-1	TRBJ2-7	TRBD1	CATTPLDRVYEQYF	TGTGCCACCACTCCCTTGGACAGGGTCTACGAGCAGTACTTC
TRBV6-5	TRBJ1-1	NA	CASSYWAGERTEAFF	TGTGCCAGCAGTTACTGGGCCGGGGAACGAACTGAAGCTTTCTTT